The entry below gives a single T cell receptor beta chain sequence along with its context. Assay used: immunoSEQ multiplex PCR; TCRdb lists only in-frame clones, some missing. The sample lists about 220,000 clones; about 90% were seen once. V was clipped by 2 bases and J by 2 bases, with 8 bases between them. CDR3 length equals 14 residues. Germline CDR1 and CDR2: SGHDT and YYEEEE. Participants were aged 18 to 89 years from 24 US areas. The data are from a study of blood T cell repertoires in COVID-19. Sequencing input: PBMCs or T cells enriched from blood (not recorded which). The chain uses TRBV5-6 and TRBJ1-3; D possibly corresponds to TRBD1 (5 bases). This receptor was identified in a woman aged 45 to 65 with acute COVID-19. In DNA, the CDR3 is TGTGCCAGCAGCTTATTGACAGCTGGAAACACCATATATTTT. It is translated as CASSLLTAGNTIYF.